Presented here are 9 T cell receptor beta chains from one specimen sequenced in a study of beta chain features in type 1 diabetes. Reverse transcribing all isolated RNA meant expressed TCRB transcripts were sequenced. Clones were sequenced by immunoSEQ multiplex PCR, and TCRdb holds only the in-frame ones, with some missing. The sample includes about 930,000 clones, roughly 15% of them seen just once. Sequencing was carried out using naive CD4+ T cells from blood. The receptors were gathered from a woman aged 18-29 years in good health.

This rearrangement joins TRBV6-1 to TRBJ1-2; 7 bases are shared with TRBD1. Germline V gene lookup returns CDR1 MNHNS and CDR2 SASEGT. V trimming: 6 bases; J trimming: 9 bases; junction bases outside the gene matches: 10. The CDR3 runs 13 residues. CDR3 residues: CASRSRDRARYTF. The CDR3 nucleotides read TGTGCCAGCAGGTCAAGGGACAGAGCGCGCTACACCTTC.

V gene TRBV5-1 combines with J gene TRBJ2-6; D remains unclear. CDR1 is SGHRS, CDR2 YFSETQ, per germline. Trimming stripped 5 bases from V and 3 bases from J, with 9 bases between. This CDR3 region has 14 residues. CDR3 DNA sequence: TGCGCCAGCAGGCTCTCATTTGGGGCCAACGTCCTGACTTTC. It yields the protein CASRLSFGANVLTF.

This clone has more than one count but fewer than ten. Other DNA sequences in this sample translate to the same CDR3. This chain joins TRBV18 and TRBJ2-2; D remains ambiguous. The CDR3 has 14 amino acids. Trimming cost V 1 base and J 5 bases, with 8 bases left between them. Germline loops: CDR1 KGHSH, CDR2 LQKENI. The CDR3 bases are TGTGCCAGCTCACCACAAAGTGGGACCGGGGAGCTGTTTTTT. It yields the protein CASSPQSGTGELFF. The full variable domain, completed using reference TRBV18 and TRBJ2-2, is NAGVMQNPRHLVRRRGQEARLRCSPMKGHSHVYWYRQLPEEGLKFMVYLQKENIIDESGMPKERFSAEFPKEGPSILRIQQVVRGDSAAYFCASSPQSGTGELFFGEGSRLTVL.

This rearrangement joins TRBV27 to TRBJ2-5; a possible D gene is TRBD2 (6 bases). The J call is uncertain, as TRBJ2-7 better fits the DNA end. The CDR3 loop spans 12 amino acids. Germline V gene sequence: CDR1 MNHEY, CDR2 SMNVEV (reference sequence). The CDR3 region is CASGLRSYEQYF. CDR3 nucleotide sequence: TGTGCCTCGGGACTGCGCTCCTACGAGCAGTACTTC.

This chain uses TRBV28 with TRBJ1-2; 8 nucleotides match TRBD1. Looked up from germline, CDR1 is MDHEN and CDR2 is SYDVKM. CDR3 length: 14 amino acids. J gave up 8 bases and V 7 bases, and 12 bases lay outside the gene matches. This CDR3 reads CASNPDRALGGYTF. DNA of the CDR3: TGTGCCAGCAATCCGGACAGGGCTTTAGGCGGCTACACCTTC.

In its sample, this clone was seen a few times. The sample carries other DNA sequences with the same CDR3. This rearrangement joins TRBV27 to TRBJ2-3, with 7 bases aligning to TRBD2. Per the germline V gene, CDR1 is MNHEY and CDR2 is SMNVEV (reference sequence). J was trimmed by 4 bases and V by 2 bases; bases with no gene match: 0. The CDR3 is made up of 13 amino acids. CDR3 sequence: CASSLAGADTQYF. The CDR3 DNA is TGTGCCAGCAGTTTAGCGGGGGCAGATACGCAGTATTTT.

This clone was seen a few times. The CDR3 DNA reads TGTGCCAGCAGCGTCCATAGCGGCACAGATACGCAGTATTTT. Its translation: CASSVHSGTDTQYF. The V and J genes are TRBV9 and TRBJ2-3, with a possible D match to TRBD2 (5 bases). V lost 2 bases and J lost 1, with 8 bases in between. The CDR3 has 14 residues. Germline CDR1 reads SGDLS; CDR2 reads YYNGEE.

This clone was picked up a small number of times. This sequence joins TRBV15 and TRBJ1-4; D is uncertain. CDR1 and CDR2 from the germline V gene are LNHNV and YYDKDF (reference sequence). There are 16 residues in the CDR3. V was trimmed by 1 base and J by 3 bases, leaving 12 bases between them. Here the CDR3 DNA reads TGTGCCACCAGCAGAGTTCAACAGCTGGCTAATGAAAAACTGTTTTTT. Encoded protein: CATSRVQQLANEKLFF.

This clone was recorded a few times. This chain connects TRBV30 to TRBJ2-1; D possibly corresponds to TRBD2 (5 bases). Looked up from germline, CDR1 is GTSNPN and CDR2 is SVGIG (reference sequence). This CDR3 is built from 15 residues. Deletions cut 0 bases from V and 5 bases from J, with 14 bases between. CDR3 nucleotides: TGTGCCTGGAGTGTGGTGAGCGGACCACACAATGAGCAGTTCTTC. Protein sequence: CAWSVVSGPHNEQFF.